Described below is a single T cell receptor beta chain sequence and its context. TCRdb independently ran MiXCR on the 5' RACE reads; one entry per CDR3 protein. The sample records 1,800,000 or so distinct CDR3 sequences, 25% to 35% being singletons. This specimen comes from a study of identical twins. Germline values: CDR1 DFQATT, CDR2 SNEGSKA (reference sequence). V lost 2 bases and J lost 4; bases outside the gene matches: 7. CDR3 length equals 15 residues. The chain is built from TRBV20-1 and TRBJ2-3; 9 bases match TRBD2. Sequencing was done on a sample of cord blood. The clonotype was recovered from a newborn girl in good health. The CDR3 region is CSARQSGRIADTQYF. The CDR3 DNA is TGCAGTGCTAGACAAAGCGGGAGGATAGCAGATACGCAGTATTTT.